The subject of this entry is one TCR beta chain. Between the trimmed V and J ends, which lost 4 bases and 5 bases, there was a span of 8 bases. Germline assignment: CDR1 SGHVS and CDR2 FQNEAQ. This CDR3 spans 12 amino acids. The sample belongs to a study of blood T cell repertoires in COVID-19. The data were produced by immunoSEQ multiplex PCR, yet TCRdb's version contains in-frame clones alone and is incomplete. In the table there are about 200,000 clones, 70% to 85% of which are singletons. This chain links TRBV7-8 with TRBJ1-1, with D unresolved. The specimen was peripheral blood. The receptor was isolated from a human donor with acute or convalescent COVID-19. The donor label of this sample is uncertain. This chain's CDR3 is CASSSGWTEAFF. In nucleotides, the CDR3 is TGTGCCAGCAGCTCGGGTTGGACTGAAGCTTTCTTT.